This T cell receptor (beta chain) appears in the sequencing data of a study of beta chain features in type 1 diabetes. Study observations and caveats: The cDNA sequencing approach could over-represent high-TCR-expressing cells. Shortening that was moderate but significant affected the TCRB CDR3s of Type 1 diabetes patients in all four CD4+ subsets.

Note on this clone: What it binds is not known.

The whole isolated RNA underwent reverse transcription, so sequencing captured expressed TCRB transcripts. Assay used: immunoSEQ multiplex PCR; TCRdb lists only in-frame clones, some missing. The sample holds about 650,000 clones, over 10% seen once. Sorted populations all exceeded 98% purity. V lost 6 bases to trimming and J lost 4 bases; unmatched junction nucleotides: 6. The CDR3 loop spans 14 amino acids. The germline CDR1 and CDR2 sequences are LNHDA and SQIVND (reference sequence). This chain links TRBV19 with TRBJ2-3, with 8 bases matching TRBD2. The receptor was isolated from a man aged 25-45 years with type 1 diabetes. The material sequenced was naive CD4+ T cells from blood. CDR3 protein: CASSNSGGADTQYF. In nucleotides, the CDR3 is TGTGCCAGTAGCAACAGCGGGGGCGCAGATACGCAGTATTTT.